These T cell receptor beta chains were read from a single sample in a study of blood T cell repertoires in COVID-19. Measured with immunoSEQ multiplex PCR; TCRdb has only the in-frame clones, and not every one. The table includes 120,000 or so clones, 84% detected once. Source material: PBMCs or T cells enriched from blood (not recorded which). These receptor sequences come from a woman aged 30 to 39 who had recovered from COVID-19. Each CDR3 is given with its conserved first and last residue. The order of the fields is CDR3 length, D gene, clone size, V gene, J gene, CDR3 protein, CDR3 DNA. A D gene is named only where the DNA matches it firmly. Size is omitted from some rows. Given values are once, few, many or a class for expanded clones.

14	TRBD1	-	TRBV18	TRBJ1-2	CASSPTGAFYGYTF	TGTGCCAGCTCCCCAACAGGGGCTTTCTATGGCTACACCTTC
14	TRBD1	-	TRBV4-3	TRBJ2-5	CASSRGQAQETQYF	TGCGCCAGCAGCCGGGGACAGGCCCAAGAGACCCAGTACTTC
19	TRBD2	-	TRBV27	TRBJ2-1	CASSLKGRGLAGGYNEQFF	TGTGCCAGCAGTTTAAAGGGGCGGGGACTAGCGGGAGGGTACAATGAGCAGTTCTTC
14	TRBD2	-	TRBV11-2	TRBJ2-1	CASSLSGRLNEQFF	TGTGCCAGCAGCTTGAGCGGGAGACTGAATGAGCAGTTCTTC
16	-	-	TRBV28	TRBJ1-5	CASSLRGGGKGQPQHF	TGTGCCAGCAGTTTAAGGGGAGGGGGTAAGGGTCAGCCCCAGCATTTT
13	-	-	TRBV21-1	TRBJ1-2	CASKRGRPRGYTF	TGTGCCAGTAAAAGGGGGCGTCCGAGGGGCTACACCTTC
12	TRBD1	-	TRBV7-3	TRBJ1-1	CASSPDRVEAFF	TGTGCCAGCAGCCCCGACAGGGTCGAGGCTTTCTTT
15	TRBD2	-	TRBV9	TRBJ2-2	CASSAQLAVTGELFF	TGTGCCAGCAGCGCGCAACTAGCGGTCACCGGGGAGCTGTTTTTT
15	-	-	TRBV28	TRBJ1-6	CASSLGGAYNSPLHF	TGTGCCAGCAGTTTAGGCGGCGCCTATAATTCACCCCTCCACTTT
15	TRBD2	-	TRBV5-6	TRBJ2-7	CASSPSGRVPYEQYF	TGTGCCAGCAGCCCTAGCGGGAGAGTTCCCTACGAGCAGTACTTC
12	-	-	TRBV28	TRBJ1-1	CASSLGQSKAFF	TGTGCCAGCAGTTTAGGACAGTCCAAAGCTTTCTTT
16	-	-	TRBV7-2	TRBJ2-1	CASSFGVAALSNEQFF	TGTGCCAGCAGCTTTGGGGTAGCGGCGCTTTCCAATGAGCAGTTCTTC
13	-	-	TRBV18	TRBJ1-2	CASSPDISDGYTF	TGTGCCAGCTCACCGGACATTTCGGATGGCTACACCTTC
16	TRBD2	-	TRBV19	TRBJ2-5	CASSISSGSGAETQYF	TGTGCCAGTAGTATATCTAGCGGGAGTGGTGCAGAGACCCAGTACTTC
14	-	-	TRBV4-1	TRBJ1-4	CASSQTPTNEKLFF	TGCGCCAGCAGCCAAACACCAACTAATGAAAAACTGTTTTTT
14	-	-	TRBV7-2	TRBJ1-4	CASSLGPGPEKLFF	TGTGCCAGCAGCTTAGGTCCAGGTCCTGAAAAACTGTTTTTT
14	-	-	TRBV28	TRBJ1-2	CASSLLQGVYGYTF	TGTGCCAGCAGTTTATTACAGGGAGTATATGGCTACACCTTC
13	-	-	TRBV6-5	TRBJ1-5	CATTGERNQPQHF	TGTGCCACCACCGGGGAGAGGAATCAGCCCCAGCATTTT
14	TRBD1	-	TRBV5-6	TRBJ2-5	CASRAGTGQETQYF	TGTGCCAGCAGGGCCGGGACAGGGCAAGAGACCCAGTACTTC
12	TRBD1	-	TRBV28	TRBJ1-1	CATRDRVRGAFF	TGTGCCACCAGGGACAGGGTGAGGGGAGCTTTCTTT
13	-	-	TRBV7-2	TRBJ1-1	CASSLAEFGEAFF	TGTGCCAGCAGCTTAGCGGAGTTTGGTGAAGCTTTCTTT
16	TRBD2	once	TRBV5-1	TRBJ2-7	CASRGWREARYYEQYF	TGCGCCAGCAGGGGCTGGCGGGAGGCCCGCTACTACGAGCAGTACTTC
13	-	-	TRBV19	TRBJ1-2	CASSPTSTYGYTF	TGTGCCAGTAGTCCGACTAGCACCTATGGCTACACCTTC